The present entry profiles one T cell receptor beta chain with its context. Its specificity is unknown. This sample was included in a study of shared clonotypes between healthy human individuals. About the research overall: Donors had three CD4 naive, three CD4 memory, two CD8 naive and one CD8 memory plate apiece. The study's findings and limits: As a rule, naive subsets had a larger estimated richness than memory subsets.

Only CD45RO-negative cells positively selected for CCR7 counted as naive CD8 cells, so terminally differentiated effector memory CD45RA+ cells were excluded. Trimming shortened V by 5 bases and J by 0 bases, and 8 bases separated the two germline ends. Germline V lookup: CDR1 MNHEY, CDR2 SVGAGI. CDR3 length: 15 residues. The repertoire was sequenced with immunoSEQ multiplex PCR; TCRdb's copy has only in-frame clones and lacks some. Among some 2,100,000 clones, around 93% were seen once, and the ten largest hold under 2%. This TCR came from a young man in good health. Some clones in this sample may be carry-over from other donors' samples. The J gene is TRBJ2-6, the V gene TRBV6-5; D is uncertain. Sequenced sample: naive CD8+ T cells from PBMCs. CDR3 sequence: CASSPTSSGANVLTF. CDR3 coding DNA: TGTGCCAGCAGTCCCACAAGCTCTGGGGCCAACGTCCTGACTTTC.